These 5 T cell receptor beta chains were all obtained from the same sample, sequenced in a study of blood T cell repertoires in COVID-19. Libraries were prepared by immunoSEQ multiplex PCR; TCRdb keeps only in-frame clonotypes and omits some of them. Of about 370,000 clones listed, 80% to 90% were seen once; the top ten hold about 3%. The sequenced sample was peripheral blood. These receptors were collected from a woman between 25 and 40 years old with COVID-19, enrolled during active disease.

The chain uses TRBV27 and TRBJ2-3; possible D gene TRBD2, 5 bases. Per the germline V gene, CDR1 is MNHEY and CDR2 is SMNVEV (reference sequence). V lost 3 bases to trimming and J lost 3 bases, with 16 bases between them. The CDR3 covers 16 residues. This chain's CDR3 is CASSFRGSVGTDTQYF. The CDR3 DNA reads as TGTGCCAGCAGTTTCCGGGGTTCAGTCGGGACAGATACGCAGTATTTT.

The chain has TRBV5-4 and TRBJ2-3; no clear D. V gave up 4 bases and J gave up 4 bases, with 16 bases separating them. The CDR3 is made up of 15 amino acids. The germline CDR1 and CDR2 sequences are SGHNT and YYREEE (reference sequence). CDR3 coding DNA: TGTGCCAGCAGCCCGGTAAAGCACAGTGCAGATACGCAGTATTTT. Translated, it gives CASSPVKHSADTQYF.

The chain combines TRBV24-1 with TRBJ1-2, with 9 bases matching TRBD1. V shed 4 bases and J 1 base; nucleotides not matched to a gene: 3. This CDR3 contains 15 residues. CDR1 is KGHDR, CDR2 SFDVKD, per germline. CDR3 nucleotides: TGTGCCACCAGTGACCAGGACAGGGGTAACTATGGCTACACCTTC. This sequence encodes CATSDQDRGNYGYTF.

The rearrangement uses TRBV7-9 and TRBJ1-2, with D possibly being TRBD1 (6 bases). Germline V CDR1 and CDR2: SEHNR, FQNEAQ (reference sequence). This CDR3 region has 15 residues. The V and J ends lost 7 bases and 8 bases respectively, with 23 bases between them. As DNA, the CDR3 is TGTGCCAGCAAAGGAACTCTGACAGGAACCGAGGGCTACACCTTC. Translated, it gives CASKGTLTGTEGYTF. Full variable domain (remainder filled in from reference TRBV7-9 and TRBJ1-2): DTGVSQNPRHKITKRGQNVTFRCDPISEHNRLYWYRQTLGQGPEFLTYFQNEAQLEKSRLLSDRFSAERPKGSFSTLEIQRTEQGDSAMYLCASKGTLTGTEGYTFGSGTRLTVV.

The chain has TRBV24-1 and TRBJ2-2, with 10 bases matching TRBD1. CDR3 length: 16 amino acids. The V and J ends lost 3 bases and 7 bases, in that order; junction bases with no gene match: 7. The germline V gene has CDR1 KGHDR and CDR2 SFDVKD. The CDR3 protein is CATSDPGTGDSGELFF. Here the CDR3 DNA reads TGTGCCACCAGTGATCCCGGGACAGGGGACAGCGGGGAGCTGTTTTTT.